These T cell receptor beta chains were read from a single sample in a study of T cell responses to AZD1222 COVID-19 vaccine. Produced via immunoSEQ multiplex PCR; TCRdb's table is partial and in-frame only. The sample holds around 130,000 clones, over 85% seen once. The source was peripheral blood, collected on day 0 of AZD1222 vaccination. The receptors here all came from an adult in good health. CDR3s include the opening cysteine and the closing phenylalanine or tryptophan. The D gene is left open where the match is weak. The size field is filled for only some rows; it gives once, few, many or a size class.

DNA: TGTGCCAGCAGCCGACTCGGCATGCCTGGGACCTTC
CDR3: CASSRLGMPGTF
V: TRBV6-5
size: NA
D: NA
J: TRBJ1-2

DNA: TGTGCCAGCAGCGTTGAATCCGGTCAGTCTGAAGCTTTCTTT
CDR3: CASSVESGQSEAFF
V: TRBV5-6
size: NA
D: NA
J: TRBJ1-1

DNA: TGTGCCAGTAGGGACAGGGGGTTCGTTGCTTTCTTT
CDR3: CASRDRGFVAFF
V: TRBV19
size: NA
D: TRBD1
J: TRBJ1-1

DNA: TGTGCCAGCAGTTTGGGGGGGAACGGCTACACCTTC
CDR3: CASSLGGNGYTF
V: TRBV6-5
size: NA
D: NA
J: TRBJ1-2

DNA: TGTGCTAGTGGTTTGCCCACTAGCGGACTAGCGAACACCGGGGAGCTGTTTTTT
CDR3: CASGLPTSGLANTGELFF
V: TRBV12-5
size: NA
D: TRBD2
J: TRBJ2-2

DNA: TGTGCCAGTAGTTCTACAGGGGGGCACTATGGCTACACCTTC
CDR3: CASSSTGGHYGYTF
V: TRBV19
size: NA
D: TRBD1
J: TRBJ1-2

DNA: TGTGCCAGCTCACCGGCAGGTAAGGCGCAGCCCCAGCATTTT
CDR3: CASSPAGKAQPQHF
V: TRBV18
size: NA
D: NA
J: TRBJ1-5

DNA: TGTGCCATCTCCGGGACTCAGAACACTGAAGCTTTCTTT
CDR3: CAISGTQNTEAFF
V: TRBV10-3
size: NA
D: NA
J: TRBJ1-1

DNA: TGTGCCAGCAGCTTGGGGGGACAGTCCTACGAGCAGTACTTC
CDR3: CASSLGGQSYEQYF
V: TRBV5-6
size: NA
D: TRBD1
J: TRBJ2-7

DNA: TGTGCCAGCAGTTTTGAGGGGGTTAATAATTCACCCCTCCACTTT
CDR3: CASSFEGVNNSPLHF
V: TRBV27
size: NA
D: NA
J: TRBJ1-6

DNA: TGTGCCAGCAGCGTAGAAGGTCTGTACCAAGAGACCCAGTACTTC
CDR3: CASSVEGLYQETQYF
V: TRBV9
size: NA
D: NA
J: TRBJ2-5

DNA: TGTGCCAGCAGCTTTGGTTGGGACTCCAACTACGAGCAGTACTTC
CDR3: CASSFGWDSNYEQYF
V: TRBV11-2
size: once
D: NA
J: TRBJ2-7

DNA: TGTGCCAGTAGTTTATTGGACAGCACCTCTGGAAACACCATATATTTT
CDR3: CASSLLDSTSGNTIYF
V: TRBV19
size: once
D: NA
J: TRBJ1-3

DNA: TGTGCCAGCAGCTTAGATCGGGGTTTCGGACGCTCTGGAAACACCATATATTTT
CDR3: CASSLDRGFGRSGNTIYF
V: TRBV7-9
size: NA
D: NA
J: TRBJ1-3

DNA: TGTGCCAGCAGCTTGGGATCGGTCGGGGTTCAGCCCCAGCATTTT
CDR3: CASSLGSVGVQPQHF
V: TRBV5-6
size: NA
D: NA
J: TRBJ1-5

DNA: TGCGCCAGCAGCCAAGATGGGTGGACGGATCCTAATTCACCCCTCCACTTT
CDR3: CASSQDGWTDPNSPLHF
V: TRBV4-1
size: NA
D: NA
J: TRBJ1-6

DNA: TGTGCCAGCAGCTTAGTAGGAGGGGGCTGGGAGCTGTTTTTT
CDR3: CASSLVGGGWELFF
V: TRBV11-2
size: NA
D: NA
J: TRBJ2-2

DNA: TGCGCCAGCAGCTTGGAATTGCTAGCGATAGATACGCAGTATTTT
CDR3: CASSLELLAIDTQYF
V: TRBV5-1
size: once
D: NA
J: TRBJ2-3

DNA: TGCGCCAGCAGCTTGTGGGACAGGTCTAGCACAGATACGCAGTATTTT
CDR3: CASSLWDRSSTDTQYF
V: TRBV5-1
size: NA
D: TRBD1
J: TRBJ2-3

DNA: TGCGCCAGCAGCAGCGGACGGTCTAATGAAAAACTGTTTTTT
CDR3: CASSSGRSNEKLFF
V: TRBV5-1
size: NA
D: NA
J: TRBJ1-4

DNA: TGTGCCAGCAGCCTGCGACAGGGGAATAATTCACCCCTCCACTTT
CDR3: CASSLRQGNNSPLHF
V: TRBV14
size: NA
D: TRBD1
J: TRBJ1-6

DNA: TGTGCCAGCAGCGGAGCACAGGGGGCATTTTATGGCTACACCTTC
CDR3: CASSGAQGAFYGYTF
V: TRBV7-8
size: few
D: TRBD1
J: TRBJ1-2

DNA: TGTGCCAGCAGTTTAAGTAGCAATCAGCCCCAGCATTTT
CDR3: CASSLSSNQPQHF
V: TRBV27
size: NA
D: NA
J: TRBJ1-5

DNA: TGTGCCAGCAGTTTCAGACAGGGGGCGGTCACCGGGGAGCTGTTTTTT
CDR3: CASSFRQGAVTGELFF
V: TRBV27
size: NA
D: TRBD1
J: TRBJ2-2

DNA: TGCGCCAGCAGCTTTCAACCGAACACTGAAGCTTTCTTT
CDR3: CASSFQPNTEAFF
V: TRBV5-1
size: NA
D: NA
J: TRBJ1-1

DNA: TGTGCCAGCAGCGGCTTCAAGGGGGAAAACATTCAGTACTTC
CDR3: CASSGFKGENIQYF
V: TRBV9
size: NA
D: NA
J: TRBJ2-4

DNA: TGTGCCAGCAGTTACTCGACAGGAGCTAATCAGCCCCAGCATTTT
CDR3: CASSYSTGANQPQHF
V: TRBV6-5
size: NA
D: NA
J: TRBJ1-5

DNA: TGTGCCATCAGTGAAGGGACTAGCCGACGGGAGACCCAGTACTTC
CDR3: CAISEGTSRRETQYF
V: TRBV10-3
size: NA
D: TRBD2
J: TRBJ2-5

DNA: TGTGCCAGCAGGGGCGGGGCTGGAAACACCATATATTTT
CDR3: CASRGGAGNTIYF
V: TRBV2
size: NA
D: NA
J: TRBJ1-3

DNA: TGCGCCAGCAGCCAAGTTAGCAATCAGCCCCAGCATTTT
CDR3: CASSQVSNQPQHF
V: TRBV4-1
size: NA
D: NA
J: TRBJ1-5

DNA: TGTGCCAGCTCGCCTTTTGGGACAGAGAACACTGAAGCTTTCTTT
CDR3: CASSPFGTENTEAFF
V: TRBV18
size: NA
D: TRBD1
J: TRBJ1-1

DNA: TGTGCCAGCAGCCAAGATAGGAAGTTTGGGTCCTATAATTCACCCCTCCACTTT
CDR3: CASSQDRKFGSYNSPLHF
V: TRBV14
size: NA
D: NA
J: TRBJ1-6

DNA: TGTGCCACCAGCAGAGTAAAGGGAATGCATCAGCCCCAGCATTTT
CDR3: CATSRVKGMHQPQHF
V: TRBV15
size: NA
D: NA
J: TRBJ1-5

DNA: TGTGCCACCAGCAGAGATAAGTGGGACAGTCGAAATGAGCAGTTCTTC
CDR3: CATSRDKWDSRNEQFF
V: TRBV15
size: NA
D: TRBD1
J: TRBJ2-1

DNA: TGTGCCAGCTTATCCGAGTATGGCTACACCTTC
CDR3: CASLSEYGYTF
V: TRBV2
size: NA
D: NA
J: TRBJ1-2

DNA: TGTGCCCGCGCATTTGGCCCAAAAGCTAACTATGGCTACACCTTC
CDR3: CARAFGPKANYGYTF
V: TRBV30
size: NA
D: NA
J: TRBJ1-2

DNA: TGTGCCAGTAGTATGATGGCCGGGGCGGTTCAGCCCCAGCATTTT
CDR3: CASSMMAGAVQPQHF
V: TRBV19
size: NA
D: NA
J: TRBJ1-5

DNA: TGTGCCAGCAGCTTGTACGGGAGAAATCAGCCCCAGCATTTT
CDR3: CASSLYGRNQPQHF
V: TRBV5-6
size: NA
D: NA
J: TRBJ1-5

DNA: TGTGCCAGCAGGGGGAGGGGGCTTGGCTACACCTTC
CDR3: CASRGRGLGYTF
V: TRBV12-3/TRBV12-4
size: NA
D: TRBD1
J: TRBJ1-2

DNA: TGTGCCAGCAGTAGACTGACAGGGACCTACGAGCAGTACTTC
CDR3: CASSRLTGTYEQYF
V: TRBV11-1
size: NA
D: TRBD1
J: TRBJ2-7

DNA: TGCGCCAGCAGACGGGGGACAGCGGACCTCTATGGCTACACCTTC
CDR3: CASRRGTADLYGYTF
V: TRBV5-1
size: NA
D: TRBD1
J: TRBJ1-2

DNA: TGTGCCAGCTCCTCGCGGGTGGGCAATCAGCCCCAGCATTTT
CDR3: CASSSRVGNQPQHF
V: TRBV18
size: NA
D: NA
J: TRBJ1-5

DNA: TGTGCCATCAGTGAGTCAGGGGGGACGAACACTGAAGCTTTCTTT
CDR3: CAISESGGTNTEAFF
V: TRBV10-3
size: NA
D: NA
J: TRBJ1-1

DNA: TGCGCCAGCAAGGGGCAGGGTGGAAGATCCTATAATTCACCCCTCCACTTT
CDR3: CASKGQGGRSYNSPLHF
V: TRBV5-1
size: NA
D: NA
J: TRBJ1-6

DNA: TGTGCCAGCACCTCCCCGGATCGGGAGACCCAGTACTTC
CDR3: CASTSPDRETQYF
V: TRBV7-9
size: NA
D: NA
J: TRBJ2-5

DNA: TGTGCCAGCAGCTTAGCCCCGGGACAGGACTCCTCCGGGACCTTC
CDR3: CASSLAPGQDSSGTF
V: TRBV13
size: NA
D: TRBD1
J: TRBJ1-2

DNA: TGCGCCAGCAGCCTCCCACAGGGATCGAACACTGAAGCTTTCTTT
CDR3: CASSLPQGSNTEAFF
V: TRBV5-1
size: NA
D: NA
J: TRBJ1-1

DNA: TGTGCCAGCACATTAGTAGCGGCGAACTATGGCTACACCTTC
CDR3: CASTLVAANYGYTF
V: TRBV6-5
size: NA
D: NA
J: TRBJ1-2

DNA: TGTGCCAGCAGCCAAGGGGTCCGGCAGGGAACTGAAGCTTTCTTT
CDR3: CASSQGVRQGTEAFF
V: TRBV3-1/TRBV3-2
size: NA
D: NA
J: TRBJ1-1

DNA: TGTGCCAGCAGCCAGTTTAGCTCTGGAAACACCATATATTTT
CDR3: CASSQFSSGNTIYF
V: TRBV3-1/TRBV3-2
size: NA
D: NA
J: TRBJ1-3

DNA: TGTGCCAGCAGCTTGCCAGGAATTCCGAGCACAGATACGCAGTATTTT
CDR3: CASSLPGIPSTDTQYF
V: TRBV5-6
size: NA
D: NA
J: TRBJ2-3

DNA: TGCGCCAGCAGCTTGGGCCTAGCGGGTCGGTCATCGGCCGGGGAGCTGTTTTTT
CDR3: CASSLGLAGRSSAGELFF
V: TRBV5-1
size: NA
D: TRBD2
J: TRBJ2-2

DNA: TGTGCCAGCAGTGAGGGCCCGCAGGGGTGGGTCGAAGCTTTCTTT
CDR3: CASSEGPQGWVEAFF
V: TRBV6-1
size: NA
D: NA
J: TRBJ1-1